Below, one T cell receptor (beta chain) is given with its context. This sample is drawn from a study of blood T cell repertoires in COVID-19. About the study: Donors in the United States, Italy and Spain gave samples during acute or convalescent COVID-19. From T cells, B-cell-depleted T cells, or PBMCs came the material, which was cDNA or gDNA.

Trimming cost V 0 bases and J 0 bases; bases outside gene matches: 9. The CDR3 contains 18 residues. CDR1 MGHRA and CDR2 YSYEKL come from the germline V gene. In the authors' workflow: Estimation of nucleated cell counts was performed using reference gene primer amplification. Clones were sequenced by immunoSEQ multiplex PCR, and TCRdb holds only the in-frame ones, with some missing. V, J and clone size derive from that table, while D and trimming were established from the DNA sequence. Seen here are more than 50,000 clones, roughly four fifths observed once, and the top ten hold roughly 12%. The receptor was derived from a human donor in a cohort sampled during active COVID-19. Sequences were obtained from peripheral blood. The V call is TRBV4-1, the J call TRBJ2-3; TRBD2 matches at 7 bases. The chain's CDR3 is CASSQESSGGTSTDTQYF. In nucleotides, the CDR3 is TGCGCCAGCAGCCAAGAGTCATCGGGGGGTACTAGCACAGATACGCAGTATTTT.